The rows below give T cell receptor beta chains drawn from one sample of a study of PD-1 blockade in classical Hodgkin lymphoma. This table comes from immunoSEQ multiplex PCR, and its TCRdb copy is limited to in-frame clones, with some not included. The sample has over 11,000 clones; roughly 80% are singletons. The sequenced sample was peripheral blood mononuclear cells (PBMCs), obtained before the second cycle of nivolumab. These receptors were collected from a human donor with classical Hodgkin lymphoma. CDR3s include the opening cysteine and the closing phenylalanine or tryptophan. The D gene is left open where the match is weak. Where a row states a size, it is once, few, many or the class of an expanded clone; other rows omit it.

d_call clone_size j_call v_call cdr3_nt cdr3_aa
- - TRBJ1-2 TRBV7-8 TGTGCCAGCAGCTTAGCTATGAGGGGACGACTTGGATCTAACTATGGCTACACCTTC CASSLAMRGRLGSNYGYTF
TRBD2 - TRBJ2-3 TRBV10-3 TGTGCCATCAGTGGAGTAGCGGGAGATCCGCAGTATTTT CAISGVAGDPQYF
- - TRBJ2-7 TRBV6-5 TGTGCCAGCAGTAAGGGGGTGACCTACGAGCAGTACTTC CASSKGVTYEQYF
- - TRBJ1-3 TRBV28 TGTGCCAGCAGTCTATCACAGGGCTCTGGAAACACCATATATTTT CASSLSQGSGNTIYF
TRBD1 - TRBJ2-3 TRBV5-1 TGCGCCAGCAGCTTGGGGGACAGACTCACAGATACGCAGTATTTT CASSLGDRLTDTQYF
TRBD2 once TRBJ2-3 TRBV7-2 TGTGCCAGCAGCCAACATAGCGGGGGCCTTAGCACAGATACGCAGTATTTT CASSQHSGGLSTDTQYF
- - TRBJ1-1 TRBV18 TGTGCCAGCTCCCCCGGCTCGGCAGGGATAACTGAAGCTTTCTTT CASSPGSAGITEAFF
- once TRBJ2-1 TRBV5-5 TGCGCCAGCAGCCAAGCTAGATATAGTGGCAATGAGCAGTTCTTC CASSQARYSGNEQFF
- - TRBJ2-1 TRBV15 TGTGCCACCAGCAGAGAGGCAGGGGTGGTCAATGAGCAGTTCTTC CATSREAGVVNEQFF
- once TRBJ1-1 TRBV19 TGTGCCACCAGTTTGGGTGAGGGAATTATGAACACTGAAGCTTTCTTT CATSLGEGIMNTEAFF
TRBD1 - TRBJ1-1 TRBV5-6 TGTGCCAGCAGCTTCGCCGGGACAGTGAACACTGAAGCTTTCTTT CASSFAGTVNTEAFF
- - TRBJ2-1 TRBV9 TGTGCCAGCAGCGTAGACGGGGCAGGTTACAATGAGCAGTTCTTC CASSVDGAGYNEQFF
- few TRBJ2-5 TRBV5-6 TGTGCCAGCAGCCAAGAGGACCGATTACAAGAGACCCAGTACTTC CASSQEDRLQETQYF
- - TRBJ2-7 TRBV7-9 TGTGCCAGCAGCTTAGTCAGGGGCAGGGAGCAGTACTTC CASSLVRGREQYF
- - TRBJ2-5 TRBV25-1 TGTGCCAGCAGTCAGTATGGGGGCGGGGGAGGCGAGACCCAGTACTTC CASSQYGGGGGETQYF
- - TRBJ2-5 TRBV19 TGTGCCAGTAGGCGCCCACCTCGGGAGACCCAGTACTTC CASRRPPRETQYF
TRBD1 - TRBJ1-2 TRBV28 TGTGCCAGCAGTTTAAACTCGGGACAGGGTATCTATGGCTACACCTTC CASSLNSGQGIYGYTF
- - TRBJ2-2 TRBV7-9 TGTGCCAGCAGCTTAGTTGAGGTCGGGGAGCTGTTTTTT CASSLVEVGELFF
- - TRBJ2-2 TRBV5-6 TGTGCCAGCAGCTTGGACGTGAAGCCCGGGGAGCTGTTTTTT CASSLDVKPGELFF
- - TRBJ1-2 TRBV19 TGTGCCAGTAGTCCTTCGTTGGGGGCTAACTATGGCTACACCTTC CASSPSLGANYGYTF
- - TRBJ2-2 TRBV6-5 TGTGCCAGCAGTAGAGGTAGCAGTCACACCGGGGAGCTGTTTTTT CASSRGSSHTGELFF